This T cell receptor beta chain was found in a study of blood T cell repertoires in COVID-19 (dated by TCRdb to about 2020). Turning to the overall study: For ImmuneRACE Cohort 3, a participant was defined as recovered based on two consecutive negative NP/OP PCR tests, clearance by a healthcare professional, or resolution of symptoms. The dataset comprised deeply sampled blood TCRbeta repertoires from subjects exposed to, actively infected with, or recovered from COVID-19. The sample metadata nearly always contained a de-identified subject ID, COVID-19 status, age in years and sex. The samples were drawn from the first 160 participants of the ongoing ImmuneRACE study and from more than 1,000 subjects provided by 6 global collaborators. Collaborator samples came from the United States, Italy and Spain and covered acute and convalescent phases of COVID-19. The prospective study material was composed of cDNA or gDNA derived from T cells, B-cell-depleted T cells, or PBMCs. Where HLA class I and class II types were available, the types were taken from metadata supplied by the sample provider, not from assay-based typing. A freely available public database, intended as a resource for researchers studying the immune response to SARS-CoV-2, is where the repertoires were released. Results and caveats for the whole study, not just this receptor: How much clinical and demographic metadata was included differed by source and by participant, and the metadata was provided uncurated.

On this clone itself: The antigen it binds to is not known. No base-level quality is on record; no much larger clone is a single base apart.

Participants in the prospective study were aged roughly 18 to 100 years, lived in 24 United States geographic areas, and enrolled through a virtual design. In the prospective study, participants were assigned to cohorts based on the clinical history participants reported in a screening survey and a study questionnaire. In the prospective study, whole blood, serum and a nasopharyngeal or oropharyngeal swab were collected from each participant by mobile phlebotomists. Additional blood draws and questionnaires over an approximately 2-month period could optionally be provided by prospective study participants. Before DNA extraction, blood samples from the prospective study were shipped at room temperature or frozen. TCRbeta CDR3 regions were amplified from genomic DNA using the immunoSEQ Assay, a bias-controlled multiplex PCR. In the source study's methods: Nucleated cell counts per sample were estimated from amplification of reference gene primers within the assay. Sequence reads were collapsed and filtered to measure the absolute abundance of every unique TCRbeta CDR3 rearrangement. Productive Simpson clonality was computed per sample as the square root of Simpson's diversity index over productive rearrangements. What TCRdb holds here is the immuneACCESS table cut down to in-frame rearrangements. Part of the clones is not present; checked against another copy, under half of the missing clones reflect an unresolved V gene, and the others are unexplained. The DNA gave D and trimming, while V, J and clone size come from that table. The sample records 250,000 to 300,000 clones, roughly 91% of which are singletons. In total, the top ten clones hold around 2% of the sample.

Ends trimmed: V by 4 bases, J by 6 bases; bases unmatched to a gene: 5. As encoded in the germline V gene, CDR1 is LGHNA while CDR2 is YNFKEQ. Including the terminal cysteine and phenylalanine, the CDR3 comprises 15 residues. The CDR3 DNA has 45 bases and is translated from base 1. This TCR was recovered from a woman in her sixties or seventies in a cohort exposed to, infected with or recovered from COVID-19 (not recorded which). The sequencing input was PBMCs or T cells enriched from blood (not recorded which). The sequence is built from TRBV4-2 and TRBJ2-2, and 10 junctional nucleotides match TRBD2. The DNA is TGTGCCAGCAGCCGCCTAGCGGGAGATGCCGGGGAGCTGTTTTTT. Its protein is CASSRLAGDAGELFF.